These T cell receptor beta chains were read from a single sample in a study of regulatory T cells in long-lasting Graves disease. From the multiplex PCR reads, TCRdb called clonotypes with MiXCR, one entry per CDR3 protein. The sample shows some 250,000 distinct CDR3 sequences, 18% of them seen only once. These data were also filed under a second study, of T cells in Graves' hyperthyroidism and ophthalmopathy.

The specimen comprised peripheral blood mononuclear cells (PBMCs), sampled at new diagnosis, from a patient treated with antithyroid drugs. All receptors derive from a woman aged 30 to 39 with Graves disease. The conserved cysteine and the conserved F or W are not part of the CDR3 here. Each record gives: clone size, J gene, V gene, CDR3 protein. Clone size, where shown, is once, few, many, or a class for clones that have expanded.

abundance: many; j_gene: TRBJ1-2; v_gene: TRBV3-1; CDR3aa: ASSYRDRGGYT
abundance: many; j_gene: TRBJ2-3; v_gene: TRBV20-1; CDR3aa: SAGRGGTDTQY
abundance: .; j_gene: TRBJ2-1; v_gene: TRBV29-1; CDR3aa: SVDGQGLVDEQF
abundance: .; j_gene: TRBJ2-4; v_gene: TRBV7-9; CDR3aa: ASSPKPGQHKNIQY
abundance: many; j_gene: TRBJ2-1; v_gene: TRBV3-1; CDR3aa: ASTVGTGGYNEQF
abundance: .; j_gene: TRBJ1-5; v_gene: TRBV6-5; CDR3aa: ASSYSGQGDNQPQH
abundance: many; j_gene: TRBJ1-6; v_gene: TRBV5-1; CDR3aa: ASRTGGPGNNSPLH
abundance: .; j_gene: TRBJ2-1; v_gene: TRBV18; CDR3aa: ASSLGLAGGIEQF
abundance: many; j_gene: TRBJ1-1; v_gene: TRBV5-1; CDR3aa: ASSFADSTEAF
abundance: .; j_gene: TRBJ2-7; v_gene: TRBV6-1; CDR3aa: ASSESSGGSYEQY
abundance: many; j_gene: TRBJ1-2; v_gene: TRBV12-3/TRBV12-4; CDR3aa: ASSFNGNYGYT
abundance: .; j_gene: TRBJ1-2; v_gene: TRBV7-9; CDR3aa: ASSERAGGNQRGYT
abundance: many; j_gene: TRBJ1-2; v_gene: TRBV27; CDR3aa: ASKHLDYGYT
abundance: many; j_gene: TRBJ2-7; v_gene: TRBV20-1; CDR3aa: SARRGVTYEQY
abundance: .; j_gene: TRBJ2-2; v_gene: TRBV9; CDR3aa: ASSNLATRRAGELF
abundance: many; j_gene: TRBJ2-5; v_gene: TRBV7-9; CDR3aa: ASSLVWTDQETQY
abundance: many; j_gene: TRBJ1-4; v_gene: TRBV7-9; CDR3aa: ASSRGTGGGEKLF
abundance: many; j_gene: TRBJ2-7; v_gene: TRBV2; CDR3aa: ASQTYEQY
abundance: .; j_gene: TRBJ1-2; v_gene: TRBV19; CDR3aa: ASSIEPGQATYGYT
abundance: many; j_gene: TRBJ2-2; v_gene: TRBV5-5; CDR3aa: ASSFATGGTSTGELF
abundance: many; j_gene: TRBJ2-1; v_gene: TRBV7-9; CDR3aa: ASSEQGWQNEQF
abundance: many; j_gene: TRBJ2-7; v_gene: TRBV20-1; CDR3aa: SARDYSAGATSYEQY
abundance: .; j_gene: TRBJ1-1; v_gene: TRBV6-2/TRBV6-3; CDR3aa: ASSYGTGGSGTEAF
abundance: many; j_gene: TRBJ1-1; v_gene: TRBV6-1; CDR3aa: ASSRTGGRNTEAF
abundance: many; j_gene: TRBJ2-2; v_gene: TRBV6-5; CDR3aa: ASSYFEGSIPPPTGELF
abundance: .; j_gene: TRBJ1-4; v_gene: TRBV10-1; CDR3aa: ARRSRVNEKLF
abundance: many; j_gene: TRBJ1-1; v_gene: TRBV11-2; CDR3aa: ASSLVGTGGEITEAF
abundance: many; j_gene: TRBJ2-1; v_gene: TRBV3-1; CDR3aa: ASSPGGGPYNEQF
abundance: .; j_gene: TRBJ2-1; v_gene: TRBV7-6; CDR3aa: ASSLRDSSYNEQF
abundance: many; j_gene: TRBJ2-5; v_gene: TRBV9; CDR3aa: ASSAETQETQY
abundance: many; j_gene: TRBJ2-7; v_gene: TRBV20-1; CDR3aa: SARSGKMDYEQY
abundance: many; j_gene: TRBJ1-3; v_gene: TRBV7-2; CDR3aa: ASSLTATGSSGNTIY
abundance: .; j_gene: TRBJ2-7; v_gene: TRBV5-1; CDR3aa: ASGTSGGRDEQY
abundance: .; j_gene: TRBJ1-4; v_gene: TRBV20-1; CDR3aa: SAHDGGINEKLF
abundance: .; j_gene: TRBJ2-3; v_gene: TRBV12-3/TRBV12-4; CDR3aa: ASSLQVRDTQY
abundance: .; j_gene: TRBJ2-5; v_gene: TRBV12-3/TRBV12-4; CDR3aa: ASSSVAGEQETQY
abundance: few; j_gene: TRBJ2-2; v_gene: TRBV7-6; CDR3aa: ASSLVTLATGELF
abundance: many; j_gene: TRBJ1-1; v_gene: TRBV6-1; CDR3aa: ASRLDTNTEAF
abundance: .; j_gene: TRBJ1-6; v_gene: TRBV7-9; CDR3aa: ASRGDSYNPNNSPLH
abundance: .; j_gene: TRBJ1-2; v_gene: TRBV5-1; CDR3aa: ASSLGGTVFNYGYT
abundance: many; j_gene: TRBJ1-2; v_gene: TRBV6-1; CDR3aa: ASSEDITGSVVGYT
abundance: few; j_gene: TRBJ1-2; v_gene: TRBV14; CDR3aa: ASSLQTGYYGYT
abundance: many; j_gene: TRBJ1-1; v_gene: TRBV6-1; CDR3aa: ASRILNRGNTEAF
abundance: .; j_gene: TRBJ2-3; v_gene: TRBV5-6; CDR3aa: ASSLGADSTDTQY
abundance: many; j_gene: TRBJ1-2; v_gene: TRBV5-1; CDR3aa: ASSLQENYGYT
abundance: many; j_gene: TRBJ1-1; v_gene: TRBV11-2; CDR3aa: ASSWGHKNTEAF
abundance: many; j_gene: TRBJ1-2; v_gene: TRBV27; CDR3aa: ASSQDSAYNYGYT
abundance: many; j_gene: TRBJ1-2; v_gene: TRBV29-1; CDR3aa: SVDPSKSGYT
abundance: many; j_gene: TRBJ2-2; v_gene: TRBV5-6; CDR3aa: ASTVTGAYTGELF
abundance: .; j_gene: TRBJ1-2; v_gene: TRBV12-3/TRBV12-4; CDR3aa: ASSFRTGHRGYT